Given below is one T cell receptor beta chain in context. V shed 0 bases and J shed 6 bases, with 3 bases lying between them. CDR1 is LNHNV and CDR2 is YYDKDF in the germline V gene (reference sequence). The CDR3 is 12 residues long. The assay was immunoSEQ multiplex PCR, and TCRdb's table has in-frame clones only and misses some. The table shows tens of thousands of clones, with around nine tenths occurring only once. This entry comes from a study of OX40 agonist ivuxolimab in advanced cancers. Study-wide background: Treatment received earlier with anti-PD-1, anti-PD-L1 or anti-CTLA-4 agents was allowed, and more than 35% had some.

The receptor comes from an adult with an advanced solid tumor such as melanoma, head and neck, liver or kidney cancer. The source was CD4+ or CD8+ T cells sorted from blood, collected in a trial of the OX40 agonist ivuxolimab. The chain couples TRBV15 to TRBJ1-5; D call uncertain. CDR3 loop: CATSRDRQPQHF. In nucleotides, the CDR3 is TGTGCCACCAGCAGAGATCGTCAGCCCCAGCATTTT.